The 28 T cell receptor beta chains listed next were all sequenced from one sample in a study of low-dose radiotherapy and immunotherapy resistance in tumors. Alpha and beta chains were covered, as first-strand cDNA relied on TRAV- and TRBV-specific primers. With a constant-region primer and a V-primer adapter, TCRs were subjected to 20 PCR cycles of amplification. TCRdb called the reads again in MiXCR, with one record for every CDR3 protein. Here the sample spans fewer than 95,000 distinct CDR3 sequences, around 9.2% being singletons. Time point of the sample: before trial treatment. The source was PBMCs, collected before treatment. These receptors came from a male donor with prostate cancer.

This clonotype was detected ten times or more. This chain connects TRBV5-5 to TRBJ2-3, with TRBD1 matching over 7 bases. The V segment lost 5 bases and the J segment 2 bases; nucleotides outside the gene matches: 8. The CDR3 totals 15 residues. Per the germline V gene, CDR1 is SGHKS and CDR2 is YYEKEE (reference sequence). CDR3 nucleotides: TGTGCCAGCAGTCGAACAGGGGTGATCACAGATACGCAGTATTTT. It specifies CASSRTGVITDTQYF.

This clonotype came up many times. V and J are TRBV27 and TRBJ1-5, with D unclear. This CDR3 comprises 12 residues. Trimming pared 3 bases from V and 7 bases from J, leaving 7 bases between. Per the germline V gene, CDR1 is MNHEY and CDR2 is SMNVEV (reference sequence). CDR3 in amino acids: CASSLVGQPQHF. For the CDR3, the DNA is TGTGCCAGCAGTTTGGTTGGGCAGCCCCAGCATTTT.

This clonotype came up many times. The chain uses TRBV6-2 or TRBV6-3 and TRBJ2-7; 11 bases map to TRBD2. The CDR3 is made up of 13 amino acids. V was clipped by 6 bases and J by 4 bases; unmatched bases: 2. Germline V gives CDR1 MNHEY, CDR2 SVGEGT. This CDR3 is CASSSSGGYEQYF. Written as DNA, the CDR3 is TGTGCCAGCAGCTCTAGCGGGGGGTACGAGCAGTACTTC.

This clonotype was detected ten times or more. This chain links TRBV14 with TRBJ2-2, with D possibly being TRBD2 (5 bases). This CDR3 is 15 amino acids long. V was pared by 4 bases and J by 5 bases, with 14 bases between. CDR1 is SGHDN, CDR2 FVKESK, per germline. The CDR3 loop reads CASSLGLAGTGELFF. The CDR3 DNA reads TGTGCCAGCAGCCTCGGACTGGCCGGGACCGGGGAGCTGTTTTTT.

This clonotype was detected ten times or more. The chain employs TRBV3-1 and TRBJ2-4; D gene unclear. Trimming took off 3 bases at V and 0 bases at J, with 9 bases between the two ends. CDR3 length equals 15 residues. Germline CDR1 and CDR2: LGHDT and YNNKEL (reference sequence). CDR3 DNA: TGTGCCAGCAGCCAGATGACCCTAGCCAAAAACATTCAGTACTTC. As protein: CASSQMTLAKNIQYF.

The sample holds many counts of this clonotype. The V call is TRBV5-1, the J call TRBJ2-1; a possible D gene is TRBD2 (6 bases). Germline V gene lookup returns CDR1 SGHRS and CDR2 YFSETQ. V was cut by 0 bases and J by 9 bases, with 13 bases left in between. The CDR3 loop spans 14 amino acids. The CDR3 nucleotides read TGCGCCAGCAGCTTGGAACTAGCCACCGGTGAGCAGTTCTTC. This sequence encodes CASSLELATGEQFF. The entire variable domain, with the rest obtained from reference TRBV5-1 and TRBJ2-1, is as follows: KAGVTQTPRYLIKTRGQQVTLSCSPISGHRSVSWYQQTPGQGLQFLFEYFSETQRNKGNFPGRFSGRQFSNSRSEMNVSTLELGDSALYLCASSLELATGEQFFGPGTRLTVL.

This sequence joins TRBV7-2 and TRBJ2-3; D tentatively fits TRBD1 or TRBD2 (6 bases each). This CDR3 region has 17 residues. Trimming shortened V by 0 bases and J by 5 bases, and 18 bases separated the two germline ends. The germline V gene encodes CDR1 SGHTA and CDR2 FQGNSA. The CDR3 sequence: CASSLALLGGSGDTQYF. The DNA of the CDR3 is TGTGCCAGCAGCTTAGCGTTGTTGGGGGGCAGTGGAGATACGCAGTATTTT. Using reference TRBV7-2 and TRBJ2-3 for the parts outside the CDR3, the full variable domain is GAGVSQSPSNKVTEKGKDVELRCDPISGHTALYWYRQSLGQGLEFLIYFQGNSAPDKSGLPSDRFSAERTGGSVSTLTIQRTQQEDSAVYLCASSLALLGGSGDTQYFGPGTRLTVL.

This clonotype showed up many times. CDR3: CASSMGDGLNTGELFF. CDR3 DNA: TGTGCCAGTAGTATGGGGGATGGTTTGAACACCGGGGAGCTGTTTTTT. The chain employs TRBV19 and TRBJ2-2; D is perhaps TRBD1 or TRBD2 (5 bases each). Looked up from germline, CDR1 is LNHDA and CDR2 is SQIVND (reference sequence). V shed 3 bases and J shed 1 base, with 12 bases lying between them. The CDR3 consists of 16 residues. Full variable domain (outside the CDR3, taken from reference TRBV19 and TRBJ2-2): DGGITQSPKYLFRKEGQNVTLSCEQNLNHDAMYWYRQDPGQGLRLIYYSQIVNDFQKGDIAEGYSVSREKKESFPLTVTSAQKNPTAFYLCASSMGDGLNTGELFFGEGSRLTVL.

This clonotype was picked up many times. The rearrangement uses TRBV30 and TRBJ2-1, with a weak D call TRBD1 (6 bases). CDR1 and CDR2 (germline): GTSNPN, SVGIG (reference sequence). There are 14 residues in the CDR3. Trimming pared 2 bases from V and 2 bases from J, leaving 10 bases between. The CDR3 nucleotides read TGTGCCTGGAGTTCAGGGGACACCTACAATGAGCAGTTCTTC. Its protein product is CAWSSGDTYNEQFF.

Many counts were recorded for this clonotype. The CDR3 DNA reads TGTGCCAGCAGCGTACTAGCGGGAGCGTACGGGGAGCAGTTCTTC. Its protein product is CASSVLAGAYGEQFF. J is TRBJ2-1 and V is TRBV7-6, with 11 bases lining up with TRBD2. V gave up 5 bases and J gave up 10 bases; unmatched junction bases: 10. The CDR3 loop spans 15 amino acids. CDR1 and CDR2 from the germline V gene are SGHVS and FNYEAQ.

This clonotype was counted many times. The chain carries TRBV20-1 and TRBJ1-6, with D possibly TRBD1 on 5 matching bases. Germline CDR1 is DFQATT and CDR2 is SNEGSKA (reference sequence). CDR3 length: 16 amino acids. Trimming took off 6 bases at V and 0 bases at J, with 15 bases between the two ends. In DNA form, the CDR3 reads TGCAGTGCCACCCCGGGACTGAGCTCCTATAATTCACCCCTCCACTTT. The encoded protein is CSATPGLSSYNSPLHF.

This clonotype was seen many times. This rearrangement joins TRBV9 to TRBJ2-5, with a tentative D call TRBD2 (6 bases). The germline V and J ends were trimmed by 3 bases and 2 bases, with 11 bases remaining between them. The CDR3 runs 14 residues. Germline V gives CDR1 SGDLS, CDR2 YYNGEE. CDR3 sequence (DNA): TGTGCCAGCAGCGCCGGTCGGGGGCAAGAGACCCAGTACTTC. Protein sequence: CASSAGRGQETQYF.

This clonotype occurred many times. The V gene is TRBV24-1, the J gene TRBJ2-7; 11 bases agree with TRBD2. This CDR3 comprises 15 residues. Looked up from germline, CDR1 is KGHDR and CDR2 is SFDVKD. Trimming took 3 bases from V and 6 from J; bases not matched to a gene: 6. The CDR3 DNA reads TGTGCCACCAGTGATCCAACTAGCGGGAGCGTCGAGCAGTACTTC. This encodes CATSDPTSGSVEQYF.

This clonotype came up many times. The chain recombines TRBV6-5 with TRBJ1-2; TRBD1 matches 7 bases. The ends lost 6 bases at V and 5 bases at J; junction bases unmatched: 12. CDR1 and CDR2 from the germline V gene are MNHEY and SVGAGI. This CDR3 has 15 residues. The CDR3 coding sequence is TGTGCCAGCAGGAGCCTCCGGGACAGCCCGTATGGCTACACCTTC. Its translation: CASRSLRDSPYGYTF.

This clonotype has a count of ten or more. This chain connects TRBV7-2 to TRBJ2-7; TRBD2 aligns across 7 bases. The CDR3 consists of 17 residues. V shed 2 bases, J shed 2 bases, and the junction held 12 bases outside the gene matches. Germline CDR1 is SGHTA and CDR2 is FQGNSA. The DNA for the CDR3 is TGTGCCAGCAGCTTACCCCCGGGCCTAGCGGTGGCCTACGAGCAGTACTTC. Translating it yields CASSLPPGLAVAYEQYF.

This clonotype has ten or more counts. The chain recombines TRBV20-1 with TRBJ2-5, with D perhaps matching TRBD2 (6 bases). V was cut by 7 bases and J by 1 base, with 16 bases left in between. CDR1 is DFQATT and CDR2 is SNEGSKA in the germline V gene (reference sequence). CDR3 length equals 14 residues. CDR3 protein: CSGRRDVSQETQYF. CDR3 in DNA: TGCAGTGGTCGGCGGGATGTCTCCCAAGAGACCCAGTACTTC.

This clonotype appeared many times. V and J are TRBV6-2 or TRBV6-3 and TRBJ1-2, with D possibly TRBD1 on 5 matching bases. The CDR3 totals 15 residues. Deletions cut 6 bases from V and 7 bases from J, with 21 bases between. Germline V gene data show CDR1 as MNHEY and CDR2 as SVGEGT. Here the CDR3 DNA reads TGTGCCAGCAGAACCTCCGGGGACGGAGGAGTTGGCTACACCTTC. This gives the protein CASRTSGDGGVGYTF.

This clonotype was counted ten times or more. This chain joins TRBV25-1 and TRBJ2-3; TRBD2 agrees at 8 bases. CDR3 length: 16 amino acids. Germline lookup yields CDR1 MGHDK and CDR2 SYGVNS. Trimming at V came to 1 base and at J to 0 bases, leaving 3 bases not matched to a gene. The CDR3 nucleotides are TGTGCCAGCAGTGAATGGGCTAGCGGGAGCACAGATACGCAGTATTTT. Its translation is CASSEWASGSTDTQYF.

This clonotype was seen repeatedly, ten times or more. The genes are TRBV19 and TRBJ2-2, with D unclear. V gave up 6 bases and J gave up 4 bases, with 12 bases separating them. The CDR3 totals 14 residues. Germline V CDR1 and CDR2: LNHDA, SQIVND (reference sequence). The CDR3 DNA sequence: TGTGCCAGTAGAAGCACCGTGGTCACCGGGGAGCTGTTTTTT. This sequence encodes CASRSTVVTGELFF. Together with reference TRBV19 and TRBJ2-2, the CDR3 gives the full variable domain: DGGITQSPKYLFRKEGQNVTLSCEQNLNHDAMYWYRQDPGQGLRLIYYSQIVNDFQKGDIAEGYSVSREKKESFPLTVTSAQKNPTAFYLCASRSTVVTGELFFGEGSRLTVL.

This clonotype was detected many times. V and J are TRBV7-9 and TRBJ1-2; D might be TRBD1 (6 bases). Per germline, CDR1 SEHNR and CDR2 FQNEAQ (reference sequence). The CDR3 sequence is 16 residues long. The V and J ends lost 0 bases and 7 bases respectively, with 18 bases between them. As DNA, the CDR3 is TGTGCCAGCAGCTTAGCGGGGGCAGGGCGAACTGGTGGCTACACCTTC. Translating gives CASSLAGAGRTGGYTF.

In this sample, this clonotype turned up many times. CDR3 sequence: CASSLQGKPYEQYF. The DNA of the CDR3 is TGTGCCAGCAGCTTACAAGGAAAACCCTACGAGCAGTACTTC. The chain carries TRBV11-3 and TRBJ2-7, with no clear D. Trimming removed 2 bases at V and 2 bases at J, with 10 bases between. CDR1 is SGHNT and CDR2 is YENEEA in the germline V gene. CDR3 size: 14 residues. Full variable domain (outside the CDR3, taken from reference TRBV11-3 and TRBJ2-7): EAGVVQSPRYKIIEKKQPVAFWCNPISGHNTLYWYLQNLGQGPELLIRYENEEAVDDSQLPKDRFSAERLKGVDSTLKIQPAELGDSAVYLCASSLQGKPYEQYFGPGTRLTVT.

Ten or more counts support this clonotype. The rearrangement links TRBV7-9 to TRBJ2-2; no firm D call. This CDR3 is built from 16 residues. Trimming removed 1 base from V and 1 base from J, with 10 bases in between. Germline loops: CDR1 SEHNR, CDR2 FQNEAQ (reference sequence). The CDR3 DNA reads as TGTGCCAGCAGCTTAGATTTGCTGTTGAACACCGGGGAGCTGTTTTTT. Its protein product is CASSLDLLLNTGELFF.

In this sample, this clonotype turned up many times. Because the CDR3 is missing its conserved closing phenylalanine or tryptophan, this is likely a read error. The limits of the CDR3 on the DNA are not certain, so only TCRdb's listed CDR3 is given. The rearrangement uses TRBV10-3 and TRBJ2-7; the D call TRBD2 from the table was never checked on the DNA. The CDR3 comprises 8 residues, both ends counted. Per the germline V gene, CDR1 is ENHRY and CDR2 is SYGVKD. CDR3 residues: CAISDGAR.

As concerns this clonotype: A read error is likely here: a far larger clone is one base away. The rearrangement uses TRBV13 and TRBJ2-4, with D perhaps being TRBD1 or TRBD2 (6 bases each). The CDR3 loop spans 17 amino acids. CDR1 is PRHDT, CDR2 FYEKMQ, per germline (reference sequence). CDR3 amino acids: CASSEGPGATGKIIQYF. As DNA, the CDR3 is TGTGCCAGCAGCGAGGGCCCGGGGGCGACTGGCAAAATCATTCAGTACTTC.

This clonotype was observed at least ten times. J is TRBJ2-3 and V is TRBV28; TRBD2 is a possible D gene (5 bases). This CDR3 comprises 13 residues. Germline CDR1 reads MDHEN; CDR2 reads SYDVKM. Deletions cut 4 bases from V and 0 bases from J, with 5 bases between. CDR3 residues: CASSSSSTDTQYF. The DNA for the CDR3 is TGTGCCAGCAGTTCTAGCAGCACAGATACGCAGTATTTT.

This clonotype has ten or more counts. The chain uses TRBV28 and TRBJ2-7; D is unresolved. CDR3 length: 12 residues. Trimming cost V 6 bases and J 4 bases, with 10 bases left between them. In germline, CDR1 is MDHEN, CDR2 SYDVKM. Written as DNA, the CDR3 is TGTGCCAGCAGCTCATTATTTTACGAGCAGTACTTC. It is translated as CASSSLFYEQYF.

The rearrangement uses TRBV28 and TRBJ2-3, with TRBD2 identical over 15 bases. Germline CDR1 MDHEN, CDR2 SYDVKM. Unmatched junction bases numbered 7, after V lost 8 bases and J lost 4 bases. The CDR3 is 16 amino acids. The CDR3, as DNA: TGTGCCAGCGCCGGGACTAGCGGGAGGTTTTCAGATACGCAGTATTTT. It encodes CASAGTSGRFSDTQYF.

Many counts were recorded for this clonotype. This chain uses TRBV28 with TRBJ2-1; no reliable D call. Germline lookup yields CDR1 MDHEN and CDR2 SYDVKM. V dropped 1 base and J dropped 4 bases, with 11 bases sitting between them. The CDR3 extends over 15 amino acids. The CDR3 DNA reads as TGTGCCAGCAGTTTATTCTCTAGGAGATACAATGAGCAGTTCTTC. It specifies CASSLFSRRYNEQFF.